The 21 T cell receptor beta chains given below trace back to one sample, sequenced in a study of blood T cell repertoires in COVID-19. Assay used: immunoSEQ multiplex PCR; TCRdb lists only in-frame clones, some missing. The top ten hold over 0.2% of the sample, which has around 700,000 clones, around 90% seen once. Sequencing was carried out using peripheral blood. The source of these receptors is a woman aged 18-29 years with acute or convalescent COVID-19.

The CDR3 sequence is CASTPLRGSNQPQHF. For the CDR3, the DNA is TGTGCCAGTACCCCTCTCAGGGGGTCCAATCAGCCCCAGCATTTT. V usage is TRBV19 and J usage is TRBJ1-5, with 7 bases aligning to TRBD1. Germline CDR1 LNHDA, CDR2 SQIVND (reference sequence). CDR3 length equals 15 residues. The trim removed 7 bases at V and 3 bases at J, leaving 9 bases unmatched.

The rearrangement links TRBV9 to TRBJ2-1; 11 bases fit TRBD2. Germline CDR1 is SGDLS and CDR2 is YYNGEE. J lost 0 bases, V lost 4 bases, and 0 bases had no gene match. This CDR3 contains 15 residues. The chain's CDR3 is CASSTSGSSYNEQFF. The CDR3 region has the DNA TGTGCCAGCAGCACTAGCGGGAGCTCCTACAATGAGCAGTTCTTC.

The rearrangement joins TRBV18 to TRBJ1-2; D gene unclear. The germline V gene has CDR1 KGHSH and CDR2 LQKENI. The CDR3 is 15 residues long. V lost 6 bases, J lost 0 bases, and 14 bases lay in between. This CDR3 reads CASSPGQSSNYGYTF. In DNA form, the CDR3 reads TGTGCCAGCTCCCCTGGGCAGAGCTCTAACTATGGCTACACCTTC.

The chain has TRBV7-9 and TRBJ2-3, with TRBD1 matching 9 bases. The CDR3 extends over 16 amino acids. V lost 5 bases and J lost 0; bases outside the gene matches: 6. The germline V gene has CDR1 SEHNR and CDR2 FQNEAQ (reference sequence). The CDR3 sequence: CASSLQGATSTDTQYF. The CDR3 DNA reads TGTGCCAGCAGCCTACAGGGGGCGACTAGCACAGATACGCAGTATTTT.

This clone was picked up one time. This rearrangement joins TRBV5-6 to TRBJ1-1; no reliable D call. Trimming pared 2 bases from V and 10 bases from J, leaving 12 bases between. CDR3 length: 12 residues. Germline CDR1 SGHDT, CDR2 YYEEEE. The CDR3 DNA reads TGTGCCAGCAGCTTTGGGGAAAGCGGAGCTTTCTTT. As protein: CASSFGESGAFF. The full variable domain, rest sourced from reference TRBV5-6 and TRBJ1-1, is DAGVTQSPTHLIKTRGQQVTLRCSPKSGHDTVSWYQQALGQGPQFIFQYYEEEERQRGNFPDRFSGHQFPNYSSELNVNALLLGDSALYLCASSFGESGAFFGQGTRLTVV.

This clone has at least ten counts. V is TRBV15 and J is TRBJ1-5; 9 nucleotides match TRBD1. Unmatched junction bases numbered 16, after V lost 3 bases and J lost 1 base. Germline lookup yields CDR1 LNHNV and CDR2 YYDKDF (reference sequence). CDR3 length equals 20 residues. The CDR3 coding sequence is TGTGCCACCAGCAGTGGCGGCTCGGGACAGGGCGAGTGGAGCAATCAGCCCCAGCATTTT. This sequence encodes CATSSGGSGQGEWSNQPQHF.

The genes are TRBV7-8 and TRBJ2-3; 16 bases match TRBD2. Germline V gene sequence: CDR1 SGHVS, CDR2 FQNEAQ. This CDR3 has 20 amino acids. V gave up 4 bases and J gave up 4 bases; unmatched junction bases: 14. The CDR3 sequence is CASSYPLGTSGGAVPDTQYF. The CDR3 DNA reads TGTGCCAGCAGCTACCCGCTCGGGACTAGCGGGGGGGCCGTCCCAGATACGCAGTATTTT.

The chain is built from TRBV29-1 and TRBJ2-1; 8 bases are a match to TRBD2. This CDR3 region has 12 residues. CDR1 is SQVTM, CDR2 ANQGSEA, per germline. Unmatched junction bases numbered 11, after V lost 4 bases and J lost 15 bases. The CDR3, as DNA: TGCAGCGTTGGGCCCAGCGGGAGTGTCGGGTTCTTC. Its translation: CSVGPSGSVGFF.

The chain uses TRBV7-8 and TRBJ1-1; the D gene is possibly TRBD1 (6 bases). CDR3 length: 14 residues. The V gene's germline CDR1 is SGHVS and CDR2 FQNEAQ. V shed 7 bases and J shed 0 bases, with 12 bases lying between them. The CDR3 DNA follows: TGTGCCAGCACCCAGGGGCTCATGAACACTGAAGCTTTCTTT. It encodes CASTQGLMNTEAFF.

The rearrangement joins TRBV20-1 to TRBJ2-2; 8 bases are a match to TRBD2. The CDR3 contains 16 residues. Looked up from germline, CDR1 is DFQATT and CDR2 is SNEGSKA (reference sequence). V dropped 3 bases and J dropped 4; count of bases not matched to a gene: 10. In nucleotides, the CDR3 is TGCAGTGCTAGTGCGGGGGGTTTGGGACTCACCGGGGAGCTGTTTTTT. As protein: CSASAGGLGLTGELFF.

The chain recombines TRBV7-9 with TRBJ1-1; 12 bases map to TRBD1. The CDR3 spans 17 residues. Unmatched junction bases numbered 8, after V lost 2 bases and J lost 4 bases. Germline CDR1 SEHNR, CDR2 FQNEAQ (reference sequence). As DNA, the CDR3 is TGTGCCAGCAGCTTAAGGGACAGGGGGCGCGTAAGCACTGAAGCTTTCTTT. The encoded protein is CASSLRDRGRVSTEAFF.

V gene TRBV6-6 combines with J gene TRBJ1-3; 11 bases map to TRBD1. The CDR3 spans 15 residues. V gave up 6 bases and J gave up 4 bases; unmatched junction bases: 5. The germline V gene encodes CDR1 MNHNY and CDR2 SVGAGI (reference sequence). The CDR3 protein is CASRPDRGPGNTIYF. CDR3 DNA sequence: TGTGCCAGCAGGCCGGACAGGGGGCCAGGAAACACCATATATTTT.

The J gene is TRBJ2-2, the V gene TRBV6-6; 7 bases match TRBD2. Losses at the gene ends were 7 bases for V and 5 bases for J; bases not matched to a gene: 10. CDR1 is MNHNY and CDR2 is SVGAGI in the germline V gene (reference sequence). This CDR3 is 15 amino acids long. The CDR3 protein is CASTNGRLRTGELFF. The CDR3 region has the DNA TGTGCCAGCACAAACGGGAGGTTGAGGACCGGGGAGCTGTTTTTT.

The rearrangement links TRBV12-3 or TRBV12-4 to TRBJ2-3, with TRBD1 identical over 7 bases. There are 13 residues in the CDR3. The ends lost 6 bases at V and 2 bases at J; junction bases unmatched: 2. The CDR3 coding sequence is TGTGCCAGCAGGGGACAGCTCACAGATACGCAGTATTTT. Translation gives CASRGQLTDTQYF.

CDR3 sequence: CATSSPSSGDRYGYTF. The DNA for the CDR3 is TGTGCCACCAGCAGCCCCTCCTCAGGGGACCGCTATGGCTACACCTTC. The rearrangement joins TRBV15 to TRBJ1-2; perhaps TRBD1 as D (6 bases). Germline V gene data show CDR1 as LNHNV and CDR2 as YYDKDF (reference sequence). With 3 bases removed from V and 4 bases from J, the gap between germline ends came to 18 bases. The CDR3 runs to 16 residues.

The gene calls are TRBV29-1 and TRBJ2-1; TRBD1 matches 7 bases. The V gene's germline CDR1 is SQVTM and CDR2 ANQGSEA. The CDR3 runs 13 residues. V lost 5 bases and J lost 10; bases outside the gene matches: 11. The CDR3 sequence is CSVRTGKGLEQFF. DNA for the CDR3: TGCAGCGTTCGGACAGGTAAGGGCTTAGAGCAGTTCTTC.

V and J are TRBV10-3 and TRBJ1-2, with 7 bases identical to TRBD1. V shed 4 bases and J 5 bases; nucleotides not matched to a gene: 7. The CDR3 loop spans 14 amino acids. Germline V gene lookup returns CDR1 ENHRY and CDR2 SYGVKD. Here the CDR3 reads CAISAPATGYGYTF. The CDR3 region has the DNA TGTGCCATCAGTGCTCCCGCGACAGGGTATGGCTACACCTTC.

This chain joins TRBV7-2 and TRBJ2-1, with 7 positions matching TRBD2. CDR1 and CDR2 from the germline V gene are SGHTA and FQGNSA. The CDR3 is made up of 15 amino acids. V was clipped by 1 base and J by 8 bases; unmatched bases: 8. The CDR3 nucleotides are TGTGCCAGCAGCTTAGGGGGATCGGGAGGTGATGAGCAGTTCTTC. It encodes CASSLGGSGGDEQFF.

This chain links TRBV18 with TRBJ1-3, with D unresolved. Germline V CDR1 and CDR2: KGHSH, LQKENI. The CDR3 loop spans 14 amino acids. V was pared by 0 bases and J by 2 bases, with 5 bases between. The CDR3 spells CASSPPPAGNTIYF. CDR3 nucleotide sequence: TGTGCCAGCTCACCACCCCCAGCTGGAAACACCATATATTTT. Supplemented by reference TRBV18 and TRBJ1-3, the full variable domain reads NAGVMQNPRHLVRRRGQEARLRCSPMKGHSHVYWYRQLPEEGLKFMVYLQKENIIDESGMPKERFSAEFPKEGPSILRIQQVVRGDSAAYFCASSPPPAGNTIYFGEGSWLTVV.

V is TRBV6-5 and J is TRBJ1-2; 7 positions match TRBD1. V was clipped by 6 bases and J by 2 bases; unmatched bases: 9. CDR3 length: 15 amino acids. CDR1 MNHEY and CDR2 SVGAGI come from the germline V gene. The CDR3 region is CASSGGLGGNYGYTF. The CDR3 DNA reads TGTGCCAGCAGCGGTGGGCTAGGGGGCAACTATGGCTACACCTTC.

The V and J genes are TRBV5-6 and TRBJ1-2, with D tentatively TRBD1 (5 bases). V dropped 1 base and J dropped 4 bases, with 20 bases sitting between them. Germline CDR1 and CDR2: SGHDT and YYEEEE. The CDR3 has 17 amino acids. CDR3 coding DNA: TGTGCCAGCAGCTTGATTTACCCAGGGAACGAGGTCTATGGCTACACCTTC. Translating gives CASSLIYPGNEVYGYTF.